The sample holds a few counts of the clone carrying this T cell receptor beta chain. Its target is unknown. The data stem from a study of blood T cells in healthy people across ages. The germline V gene has CDR1 MGHRA and CDR2 YSYEKL. The CDR3 consists of 13 residues. V shed 4 bases and J shed 8 bases, with 14 bases lying between them. Whole-study results and caveats: Calculation of diversity from one million T cells yielded estimates considered to be underestimates.

Through a sample-barcoded 5' primer and a J-beta primer mix, a second PCR was run for roughly 6 to 11 cycles. TCRdb reprocessed the 5' RACE reads with MiXCR, giving one entry per CDR3 protein. The repertoire includes some 1.6 million distinct CDR3 sequences, roughly 32% of them detected once, and approximately 11% sits in the top ten. This TCR came from a woman aged 30 to 39 in good health. The V call is TRBV4-1, the J call TRBJ1-2; D possibly corresponds to TRBD1 (5 bases). Sequencing was performed on blood. In DNA, the CDR3 is TGCGCCAGCAGCCCCCTTAGGGGAGGCGGCTACACCTTC. Translating it yields CASSPLRGGGYTF.